The rows below give T cell receptor beta chains drawn from one sample of a study of T cells in Graves' hyperthyroidism and ophthalmopathy. MiXCR was run by TCRdb on the multiplex PCR reads, yielding one entry per CDR3 protein. This sample has more than 300,000 distinct CDR3 sequences, with less than 20% found just once. The sequencing input was blood. The receptors shown here come from a man aged 18 to 30 with Graves' ophthalmopathy. Both conserved end residues are part of each CDR3. Each record gives: D gene, J gene, V gene, clone size, CDR3 DNA, CDR3 protein. D genes are given only for firm matches. The size entry is marked missing in some rows and otherwise reads once, few, many or a size class.

TRBD1,TRBJ1-4,TRBV12-3/TRBV12-4,many,TGTGCCAGCAAAAGGACAGGGACCCCTAATGAAAAACTGTTTTTT,CASKRTGTPNEKLFF
-,TRBJ2-5,TRBV28,-,TGTGCCAGCAGTTTCTCCACGGGACAGGCGGGGGATGAGACCCAGTACTTC,CASSFSTGQAGDETQYF
-,TRBJ1-1,TRBV20-1,-,TGCAGTGCCAGCTCACCCGGGCGGGACACTGAAGCTTTCTTT,CSASSPGRDTEAFF
TRBD1,TRBJ1-5,TRBV28,-,TGTGCCAGCAGTAGCACAGGGGCCTATAGCAATCAGCCCCAGCATTTT,CASSSTGAYSNQPQHF
-,TRBJ2-1,TRBV18,few,TGTGCCAGCTCACCACCGGGACCGCGCGGCAATGAGCAGTTCTTC,CASSPPGPRGNEQFF
-,TRBJ2-7,TRBV10-2,many,TGCGCCAGGGATTGGGGAGGTAACTACGAGCAGTACTTC,CARDWGGNYEQYF
TRBD2,TRBJ2-1,TRBV27,-,TGTGCCAGCACTCGTACTGGAGCGGGGGGGCCGAATGAGCAGTTCTTC,CASTRTGAGGPNEQFF
TRBD2,TRBJ2-7,TRBV4-1,-,TGCGCCAGCAGCCGGGACGAGACTAGCGGGGGGGCTCCTGACTACGAGCAGTACTTC,CASSRDETSGGAPDYEQYF
TRBD1,TRBJ2-7,TRBV3-1,many,TGTGCCAGCAGCCGTGGACAGGCCTCGTACGAGCAGTACTTC,CASSRGQASYEQYF
-,TRBJ2-1,TRBV9,-,TGTGCCAGCAGCGTACAGGGTGACTTCTACAATGAGCAGTTCTTC,CASSVQGDFYNEQFF
-,TRBJ1-1,TRBV7-2,-,TGTGCCAGCAGCTTACGTGACGGCCACACTGAAGCTTTCTTT,CASSLRDGHTEAFF
TRBD1,TRBJ2-7,TRBV15,-,TGTGCCACCAGCGGTACAGGGGTTTTGAAAAACGAGCAGTACTTC,CATSGTGVLKNEQYF
TRBD1,TRBJ1-2,TRBV29-1,few,TGCAGCGTTGAAGATTATGGCAGGGGGGACTATGGCTACACCTTC,CSVEDYGRGDYGYTF
TRBD2,TRBJ2-1,TRBV12-3/TRBV12-4,many,TGTGCCAGCAGAACCGGGACTAGCGGGGGCTCAAGCTACAATGAGCAGTTCTTC,CASRTGTSGGSSYNEQFF
-,TRBJ2-1,TRBV2,-,TGTGCCAGCAGTTCCCCCGGGACACTCAATGAGCAGTTCTTC,CASSSPGTLNEQFF
-,TRBJ2-3,TRBV7-3,-,TGTGCCAGCAGCGACCAACTAGCCCCGGTAACCGGTACGCAGTATTTT,CASSDQLAPVTGTQYF
-,TRBJ1-1,TRBV6-1,many,TGTGCCAGCAGTTCCTCAGGTGGCCTTGAAGCTTTCTTT,CASSSSGGLEAFF
-,TRBJ2-1,TRBV15,-,TGTGCCACCAGCAGAGATCATTCACAGGGACCCATCAATGAGCAGTTCTTC,CATSRDHSQGPINEQFF
TRBD2,TRBJ2-5,TRBV10-3,-,TGTGCCATCAGTGCAGGGACTAGCGGGCAAGAGACCCAGTACTTC,CAISAGTSGQETQYF
TRBD1,TRBJ2-5,TRBV6-1,few,TGTGCCAGCAGTATCCAGACAGGGATGGGGGAGACCCAGTACTTC,CASSIQTGMGETQYF
-,TRBJ2-2,TRBV4-1,-,TGCGCCAGCAGCCAAGATCTAACGCCGAACACCGGGGAGCTGTTTTTT,CASSQDLTPNTGELFF
-,TRBJ1-6,TRBV4-1,-,TGCGCCAGCAGCCAAGTCGGCAGGTCAGTCACGAATTCACCCCTCCACTTT,CASSQVGRSVTNSPLHF
-,TRBJ2-7,TRBV10-3,-,TGTGCCATCAGTGACGCGGGGGCCTCCTACGAGCAGTACTTC,CAISDAGASYEQYF
TRBD2,TRBJ2-1,TRBV12-3/TRBV12-4,many,TGTGCCAGCGCTTTGGGGGGGATCGCCTACAATGAGCAGTTCTTC,CASALGGIAYNEQFF
-,TRBJ2-1,TRBV19,-,TGTGCCAGTAGTTCCGACAGGGACTTTTACAATGAGCAGTTCTTC,CASSSDRDFYNEQFF
-,TRBJ1-2,TRBV6-1,few,TGTGCCAGCAGTCGCAGGGAGGTAGGGTATGGCTACACCTTC,CASSRREVGYGYTF